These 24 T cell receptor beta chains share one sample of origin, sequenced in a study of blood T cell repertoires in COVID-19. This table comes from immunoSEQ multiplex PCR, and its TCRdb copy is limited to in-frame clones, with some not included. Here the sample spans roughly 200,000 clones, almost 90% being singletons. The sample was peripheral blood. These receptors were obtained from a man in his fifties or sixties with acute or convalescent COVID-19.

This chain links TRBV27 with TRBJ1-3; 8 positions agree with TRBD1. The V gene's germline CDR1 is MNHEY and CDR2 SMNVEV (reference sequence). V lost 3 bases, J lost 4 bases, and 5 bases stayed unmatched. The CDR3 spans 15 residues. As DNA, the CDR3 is TGTGCCAGCAGTTTGCAAGGGACAGGAGGAAACACCATATATTTT. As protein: CASSLQGTGGNTIYF.

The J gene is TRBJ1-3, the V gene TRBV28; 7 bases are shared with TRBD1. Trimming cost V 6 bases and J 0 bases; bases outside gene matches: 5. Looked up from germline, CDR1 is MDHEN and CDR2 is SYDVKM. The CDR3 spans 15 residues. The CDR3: CASSRGQSSGNTIYF. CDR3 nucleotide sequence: TGTGCCAGCAGCCGGGGACAGTCCTCTGGAAACACCATATATTTT. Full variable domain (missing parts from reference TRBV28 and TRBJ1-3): DVKVTQSSRYLVKRTGEKVFLECVQDMDHENMFWYRQDPGLGLRLIYFSYDVKMKEKGDIPEGYSVSREKKERFSLILESASTNQTSMYLCASSRGQSSGNTIYFGEGSWLTVV.

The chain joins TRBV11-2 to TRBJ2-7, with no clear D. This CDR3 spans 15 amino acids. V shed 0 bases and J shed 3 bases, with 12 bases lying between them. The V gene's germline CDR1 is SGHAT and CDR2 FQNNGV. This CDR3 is CASSLEWATLYEQYF. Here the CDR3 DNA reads TGTGCCAGCAGCTTAGAATGGGCCACGCTCTACGAGCAGTACTTC. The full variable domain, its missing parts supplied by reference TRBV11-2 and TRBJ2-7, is EAGVAQSPRYKIIEKRQSVAFWCNPISGHATLYWYQQILGQGPKLLIQFQNNGVVDDSQLPKDRFSAERLKGVDSTLKIQPAKLEDSAVYLCASSLEWATLYEQYFGPGTRLTVT.

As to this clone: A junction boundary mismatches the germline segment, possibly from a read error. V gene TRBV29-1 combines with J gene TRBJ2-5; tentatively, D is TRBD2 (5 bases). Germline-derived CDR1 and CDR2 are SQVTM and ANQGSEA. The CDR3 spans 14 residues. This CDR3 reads CSVEGLLGWETQYF. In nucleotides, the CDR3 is TGCAGCGTCGAAGGACTTCTCGGCTGGGAGACCCAGTACTTC. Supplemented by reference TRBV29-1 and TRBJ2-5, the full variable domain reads SAVISQKPSRDICQRGTSLTIQCQVDSQVTMMFWYRQQPGQSLTLIATANQGSEATYESGFVIDKFPISRPNLTFSTLTVSNMSPEDSSIYLCSVEGLLGWETQYFGPGTRLLVL.

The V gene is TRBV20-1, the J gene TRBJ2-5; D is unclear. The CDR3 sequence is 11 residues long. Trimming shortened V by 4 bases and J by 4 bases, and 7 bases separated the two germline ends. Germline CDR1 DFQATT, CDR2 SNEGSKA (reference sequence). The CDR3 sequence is CSAIRGETQYF. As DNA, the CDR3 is TGCAGTGCTATCAGAGGAGAGACCCAGTACTTC.

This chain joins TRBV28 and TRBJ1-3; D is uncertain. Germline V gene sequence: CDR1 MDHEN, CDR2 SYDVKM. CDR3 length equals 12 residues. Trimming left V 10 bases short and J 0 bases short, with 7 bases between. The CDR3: CAIQSSGNTIYF. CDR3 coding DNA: TGTGCCATACAGAGCTCTGGAAACACCATATATTTT.

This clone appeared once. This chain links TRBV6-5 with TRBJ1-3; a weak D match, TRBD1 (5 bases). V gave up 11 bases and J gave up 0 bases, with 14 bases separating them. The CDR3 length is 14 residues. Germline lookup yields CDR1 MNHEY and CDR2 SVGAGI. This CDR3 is CAATAASSGNTIYF. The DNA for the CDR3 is TGTGCCGCGACAGCTGCGAGCTCTGGAAACACCATATATTTT.

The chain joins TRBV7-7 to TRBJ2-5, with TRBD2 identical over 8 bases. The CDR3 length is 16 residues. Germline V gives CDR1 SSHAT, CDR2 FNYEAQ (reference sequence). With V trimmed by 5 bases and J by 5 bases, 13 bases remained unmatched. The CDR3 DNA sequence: TGTGCCAGCAGCCAAGCGGGAGCGGGGGCGGGGGAGACCCAGTACTTC. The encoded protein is CASSQAGAGAGETQYF.

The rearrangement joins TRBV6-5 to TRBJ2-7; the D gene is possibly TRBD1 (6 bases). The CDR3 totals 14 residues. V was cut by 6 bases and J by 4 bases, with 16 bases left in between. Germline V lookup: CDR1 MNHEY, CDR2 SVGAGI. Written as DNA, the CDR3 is TGTGCCAGCAGCTCGCCGTACAGGGCTTACGAGCAGTACTTC. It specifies CASSSPYRAYEQYF.

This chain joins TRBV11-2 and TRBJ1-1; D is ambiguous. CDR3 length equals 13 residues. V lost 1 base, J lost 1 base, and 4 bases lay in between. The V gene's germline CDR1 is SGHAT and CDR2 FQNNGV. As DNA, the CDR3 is TGTGCCAGCAGCTTAGCCTCGAACACTGAAGCTTTCTTT. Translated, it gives CASSLASNTEAFF. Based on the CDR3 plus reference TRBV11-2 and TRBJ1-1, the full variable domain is EAGVAQSPRYKIIEKRQSVAFWCNPISGHATLYWYQQILGQGPKLLIQFQNNGVVDDSQLPKDRFSAERLKGVDSTLKIQPAKLEDSAVYLCASSLASNTEAFFGQGTRLTVV.

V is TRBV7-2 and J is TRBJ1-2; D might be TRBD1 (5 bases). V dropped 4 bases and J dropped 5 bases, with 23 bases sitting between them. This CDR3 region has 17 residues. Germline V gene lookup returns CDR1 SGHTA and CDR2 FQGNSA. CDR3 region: CASSSGLAATAPYGYTF. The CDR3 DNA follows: TGTGCCAGCAGCTCAGGGTTGGCAGCAACAGCGCCTTATGGCTACACCTTC.

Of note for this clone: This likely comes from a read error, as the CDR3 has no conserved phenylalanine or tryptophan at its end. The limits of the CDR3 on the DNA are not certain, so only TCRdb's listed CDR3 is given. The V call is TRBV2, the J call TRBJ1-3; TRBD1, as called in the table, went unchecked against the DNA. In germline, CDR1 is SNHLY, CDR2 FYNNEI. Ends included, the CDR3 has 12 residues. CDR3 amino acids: CASSEALAAPSL.

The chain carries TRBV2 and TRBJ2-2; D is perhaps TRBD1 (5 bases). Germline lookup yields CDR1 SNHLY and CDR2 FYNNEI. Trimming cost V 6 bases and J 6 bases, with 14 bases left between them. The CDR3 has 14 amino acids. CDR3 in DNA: TGTGCCAGCAGAGCCCAGGGTTCCGCCGGGGAGCTGTTTTTT. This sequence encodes CASRAQGSAGELFF.

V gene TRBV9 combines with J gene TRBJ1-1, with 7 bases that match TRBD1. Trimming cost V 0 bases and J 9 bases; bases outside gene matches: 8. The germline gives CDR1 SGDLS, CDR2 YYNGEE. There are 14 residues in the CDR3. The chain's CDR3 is CASSVGGTAKKAFF. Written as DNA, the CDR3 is TGTGCCAGCAGCGTAGGAGGGACAGCTAAGAAAGCTTTCTTT.

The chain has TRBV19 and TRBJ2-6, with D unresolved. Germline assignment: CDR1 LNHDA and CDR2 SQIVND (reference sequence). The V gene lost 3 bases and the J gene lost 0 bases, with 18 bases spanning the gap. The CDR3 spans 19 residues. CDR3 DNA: TGTGCCAGTAGTATGGATTCGCAGGCTTTACTCTCTGGGGCCAACGTCCTGACTTTC. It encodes CASSMDSQALLSGANVLTF.

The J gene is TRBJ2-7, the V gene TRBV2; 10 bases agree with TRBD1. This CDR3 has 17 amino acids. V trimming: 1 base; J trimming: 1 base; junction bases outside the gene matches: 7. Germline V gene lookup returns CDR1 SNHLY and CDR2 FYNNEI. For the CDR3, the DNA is TGTGCCAGCAGTGAAGGGAGGGGACAGGGGTCGTCCTACGAGCAGTACTTC. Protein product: CASSEGRGQGSSYEQYF.

The CDR3: CASSRGGDYGYTF. In DNA, the CDR3 is TGTGCCAGCAGTAGAGGGGGCGACTATGGCTACACCTTC. This chain links TRBV6-2 or TRBV6-3 with TRBJ1-2, with 7 nucleotides matching TRBD1. J lost 3 bases, V lost 5 bases, and 3 bases had no gene match. The CDR3 has 13 amino acids. Per the germline V gene, CDR1 is MNHEY and CDR2 is SVGEGT.

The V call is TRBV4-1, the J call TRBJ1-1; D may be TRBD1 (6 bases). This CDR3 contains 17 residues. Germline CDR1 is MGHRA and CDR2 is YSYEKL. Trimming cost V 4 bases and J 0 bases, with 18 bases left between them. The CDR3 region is CASSPERGGRMNTEAFF. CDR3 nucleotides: TGCGCCAGCAGCCCAGAAAGGGGGGGGAGGATGAACACTGAAGCTTTCTTT.

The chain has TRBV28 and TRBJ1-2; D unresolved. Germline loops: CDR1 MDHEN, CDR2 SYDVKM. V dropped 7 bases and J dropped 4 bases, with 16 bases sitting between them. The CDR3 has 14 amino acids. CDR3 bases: TGTGCCAGCAAAAGGGAGCCGGCCCCCTATGGCTACACCTTC. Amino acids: CASKREPAPYGYTF.

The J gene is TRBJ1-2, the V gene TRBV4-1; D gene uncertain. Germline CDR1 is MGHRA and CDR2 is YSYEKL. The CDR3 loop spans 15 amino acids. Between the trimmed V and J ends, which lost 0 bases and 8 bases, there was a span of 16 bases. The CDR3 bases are TGCGCCAGCAGCCAAGATTGGTCCCTACCGTTCGGCTACACCTTC. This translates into CASSQDWSLPFGYTF.

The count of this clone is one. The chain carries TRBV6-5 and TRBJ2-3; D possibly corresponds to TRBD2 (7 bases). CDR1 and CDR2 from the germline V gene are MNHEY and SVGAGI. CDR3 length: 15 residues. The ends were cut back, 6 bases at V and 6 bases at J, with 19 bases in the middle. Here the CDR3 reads CASSRRGPSRDTQYF. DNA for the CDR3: TGTGCCAGCAGCCGGCGGGGGCCAAGCCGGGATACGCAGTATTTT.

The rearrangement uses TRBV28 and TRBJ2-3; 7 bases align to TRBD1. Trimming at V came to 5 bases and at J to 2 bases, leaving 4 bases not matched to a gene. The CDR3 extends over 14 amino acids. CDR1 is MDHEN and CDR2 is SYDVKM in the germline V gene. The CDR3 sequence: CASSPQGITDTQYF. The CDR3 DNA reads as TGTGCCAGCAGTCCACAGGGGATCACAGATACGCAGTATTTT.

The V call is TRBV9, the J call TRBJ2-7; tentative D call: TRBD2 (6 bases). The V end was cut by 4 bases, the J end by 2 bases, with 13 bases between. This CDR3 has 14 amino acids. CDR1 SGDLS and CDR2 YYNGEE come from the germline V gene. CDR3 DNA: TGTGCCAGCAGCTTGCGGGACGGCCCCTACGAGCAGTACTTC. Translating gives CASSLRDGPYEQYF.

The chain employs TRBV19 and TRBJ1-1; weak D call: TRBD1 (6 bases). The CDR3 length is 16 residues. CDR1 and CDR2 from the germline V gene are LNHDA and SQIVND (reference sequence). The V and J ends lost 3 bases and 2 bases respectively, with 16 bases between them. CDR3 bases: TGTGCCAGTAGTATCCTGGCGGACAGTCTTAACACTGAAGCTTTCTTT. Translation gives CASSILADSLNTEAFF.